Listed below are T cell receptor beta chains from one sample, sequenced in a study of response to subunit inactivated influenza vaccine. Using its own MiXCR run on the RT-PCR reads, TCRdb lists one record per CDR3 protein. The table includes about 520,000 distinct CDR3 sequences, less than 7.5% detected once. This material consisted of PBMCs from blood, taken approximately 25 months after vaccination. These receptors originate from a man between 50 and 69 years old who received an inactivated influenza vaccine. CDR3s include the opening cysteine and the closing phenylalanine or tryptophan. Fields, in order: D gene, clone size, V gene, J gene, CDR3 DNA, CDR3 protein. A D gene is named only where the DNA matches it firmly. Clone size appears in some rows only: once, few, many, or a class for an expanded clone.

TRBD1	NA	TRBV28	TRBJ1-2	TGTGCCAGCACCCGGGACAGGGTAGTTTATGGCTACACCTTC	CASTRDRVVYGYTF
NA	many	TRBV12-3/TRBV12-4	TRBJ1-1	TGTGCCAGCAGTCCCGCGACAGCGAACACTGAAGCTTTCTTT	CASSPATANTEAFF
TRBD2	few	TRBV3-1	TRBJ2-7	TGTGCCAGCAGCCCGACCCCGTCAGCGGGAGGGCCCTACGAGCAGTACTTC	CASSPTPSAGGPYEQYF
TRBD1	many	TRBV20-1	TRBJ2-1	TGCAGTGCTTTAGGGGGCGCAGGGTACAATGAGCAGTTCTTC	CSALGGAGYNEQFF
TRBD2	NA	TRBV29-1	TRBJ2-7	TGCAGCGCTGGGACTAGCGGGAGGAATAGCGAGCAGTACTTC	CSAGTSGRNSEQYF
TRBD1	few	TRBV6-1	TRBJ1-1	TGTGCCTGGGTTGAGACAGGGGGCATATCTGAAGCTTTCTTT	CAWVETGGISEAFF
TRBD2	many	TRBV5-1	TRBJ2-3	TGCGCCAGCAGCCACGGACTAGCGGGGGCCCATTTCACAGATACGCAGTATTTT	CASSHGLAGAHFTDTQYF
NA	few	TRBV6-8	TRBJ1-1	TGTGCCAGCAGTTACTCGAATTGGCAAGGAGGACCGAACGGCACTGAAGCTTTCTTT	CASSYSNWQGGPNGTEAFF
TRBD2	many	TRBV14	TRBJ2-3	TGTGCCAGCAGCCAAGGCCGGATGATAGCGGGAACAACAGATACGCAGTATTTT	CASSQGRMIAGTTDTQYF
TRBD1	NA	TRBV4-1	TRBJ1-1	TGCGCCAGCAGCCAACCCGACAGGGAGAGGACTGAAGCTTTCTTT	CASSQPDRERTEAFF
NA	few	TRBV27	TRBJ2-6	TGTGCCAGCAGTTTCATCACCCCAATCGAGGAGGGTAGCTCTGGGGCCAACGTCCTGACTTTC	CASSFITPIEEGSSGANVLTF
TRBD1	many	TRBV5-6	TRBJ1-2	TGTGCCAGCAGCCTGTACAGGGGGCAAGGCTACACCTTC	CASSLYRGQGYTF
NA	many	TRBV7-8	TRBJ2-7	TGTGCCAGCACCTCGACAGTCACTTCCTACGAGCAGTACTTC	CASTSTVTSYEQYF
NA	NA	TRBV29-1	TRBJ2-1	TGCAGCGTTCGCAACCAGAGCTCCTACAATGAGCAGTTCTTC	CSVRNQSSYNEQFF
TRBD2	many	TRBV6-1	TRBJ2-5	TGTGCCAGCAGGAATAGCGGGGGGGATAAGACCCAGTACTTC	CASRNSGGDKTQYF
NA	many	TRBV4-1	TRBJ1-1	TGCGCCAGCAGCCAAGACTTGGCGTACAGCTCCAACACTGAAGCTTTCTTT	CASSQDLAYSSNTEAFF
NA	few	TRBV20-1	TRBJ1-2	TGCAGTGCTAGCGACAACTCTAACTATGGCTACACCTTC	CSASDNSNYGYTF
TRBD2	few	TRBV10-3	TRBJ2-1	TGTGCCATCAGTGGCTCCACTAGCGACTCCTACAATGAGCAGTTCTTC	CAISGSTSDSYNEQFF
NA	NA	TRBV4-2	TRBJ2-7	TGTGCCAGCAGCCAATCCTGGGGGGTTAGCTCCTACGAGCAGTACTTC	CASSQSWGVSSYEQYF
NA	many	TRBV5-1	TRBJ2-3	TGCGCCAGCAGATTGGAGGAAGGGACAGATACGCAGTATTTT	CASRLEEGTDTQYF
TRBD1	few	TRBV20-1	TRBJ1-5	TGCAGTGCTAGACCCCTCGGGGGCAGGGGGGCTTATAGCAATCAGCCCCAGCATTTT	CSARPLGGRGAYSNQPQHF
TRBD1	NA	TRBV18	TRBJ1-2	TGTGCCAGCTCACCGCGGACAGGGGGCGACTATGGCTACACCTTC	CASSPRTGGDYGYTF
NA	NA	TRBV6-5	TRBJ1-5	TGTGCCAGCAGTTGGGAAAATAGCAATCAGCCCCAGCATTTT	CASSWENSNQPQHF
NA	many	TRBV3-1	TRBJ1-2	TGTGCCAGCAGCCGCAACCGGGAAGGCTATGGCTACACCTTC	CASSRNREGYGYTF
TRBD1	NA	TRBV29-1	TRBJ2-3	TGCAGCGTTGAAGACAGGGGGTCAGCAGATACGCAGTATTTT	CSVEDRGSADTQYF
NA	many	TRBV29-1	TRBJ1-4	TGCAGCGTTGATGCTCTCTCTTCCGAAGAAAAACTGTTTTTT	CSVDALSSEEKLFF
NA	NA	TRBV6-2/TRBV6-3	TRBJ2-1	TGTGCCAGCAGTTACTCCCTGGGCTCCTACAATGAGCAGTTCTTC	CASSYSLGSYNEQFF
TRBD1	NA	TRBV20-1	TRBJ2-3	TGCAGTGCCTTAACGACAGGGAAAGGGCAAGATACGCAGTATTTT	CSALTTGKGQDTQYF
TRBD2	many	TRBV7-2	TRBJ2-2	TGTGCCAGCAGCTTACAGGGACTAGCGGGATTCGGGGAGCTGTTTTTT	CASSLQGLAGFGELFF
NA	many	TRBV5-1	TRBJ2-1	TGCGCCAGCAGCTTGTTGTCAGTCTCCTACAATGAGCAGTTCTTC	CASSLLSVSYNEQFF
NA	NA	TRBV5-1	TRBJ2-5	TGCGCCAGCAGCTTGCGGGCAGCAGAGACCCAGTACTTC	CASSLRAAETQYF
NA	NA	TRBV11-2	TRBJ2-1	TGTGCCAGCAGCCCAGAGTGGAACCCTTCCTACAATGAGCAGTTCTTC	CASSPEWNPSYNEQFF
NA	few	TRBV27	TRBJ2-5	TGTGCCAGCAGTTTATCTGCACTGTACCAAGAGACCCAGTACTTC	CASSLSALYQETQYF
NA	NA	TRBV28	TRBJ2-7	TGTGCCAGCAGTTTCGCCCGACGCTCCTACGAGCAGTACTTC	CASSFARRSYEQYF
NA	many	TRBV4-2	TRBJ2-5	TGTGCCAGCAGCCAAGATCAGGGCGGAAGGAAGGGGAGCCAAGAGACCCAGTACTTC	CASSQDQGGRKGSQETQYF
NA	NA	TRBV4-1	TRBJ1-5	TGCGCCAGCAGCCAATTCGGGGCGAATCAGCCCCAGCATTTT	CASSQFGANQPQHF
NA	NA	TRBV7-2	TRBJ2-5	TGTGCCAGCAGCTTATGGGACCGGCCTCCTCGAGAGACCCAGTACTTC	CASSLWDRPPRETQYF
NA	NA	TRBV6-2/TRBV6-3	TRBJ2-7	TGTGCCAGCAGATCGGCCTGGGCGGCCTCCTCCTACGAGCAGTACTTC	CASRSAWAASSYEQYF
NA	NA	TRBV20-1	TRBJ2-7	TGCAGTGCTAGCCTTGGGTTACCTTACTACGAGCAGTACTTC	CSASLGLPYYEQYF
NA	NA	TRBV30	TRBJ1-2	TGTGCCTGGAGTGCTCCGACGGCCCCGCTAAAGAACTATGGCTACACCTTC	CAWSAPTAPLKNYGYTF
NA	many	TRBV12-3/TRBV12-4	TRBJ1-2	TGTGCCAGCAGTTTTCTCGACTATGGCTACACCTTC	CASSFLDYGYTF
NA	few	TRBV12-3/TRBV12-4	TRBJ2-5	TGTGCCAGCAGCTTGAGGCCAGAGACCCAGTACTTC	CASSLRPETQYF
TRBD1	NA	TRBV7-8	TRBJ2-4	TGTGCCAGCAGCGGGACAGGCTTCGGTAACATTCAGTACTTC	CASSGTGFGNIQYF
NA	few	TRBV10-2	TRBJ1-2	TGCGCCAGCTCCCACAACCGTTTATATGGCTACACCTTC	CASSHNRLYGYTF
TRBD1	few	TRBV12-3/TRBV12-4	TRBJ1-5	TGTGCCAGCAGTGAACAGGGGCAGCCCCAGCATTTT	CASSEQGQPQHF
NA	few	TRBV12-3/TRBV12-4	TRBJ2-3	TGTGCCAGCAGTCCGATAGGGCGCACAGATACGCAGTATTTT	CASSPIGRTDTQYF
NA	few	TRBV5-1	TRBJ2-5	TGCGCCAGCAGCTTGTACGACCGCGAGCAAGAGACCCAGTACTTC	CASSLYDREQETQYF
TRBD2	few	TRBV20-1	TRBJ2-1	TGCAGTGCTCCCCAGCGGGGGGTCGGTGAGCAGTTCTTC	CSAPQRGVGEQFF
NA	many	TRBV14	TRBJ1-5	TGTGCCAGCAGCCAAGGCGTAAGCGACCAGCCCCAGCATTTT	CASSQGVSDQPQHF